This T cell receptor beta chain was captured by sequencing in a study of T-cell memory formation after mild COVID-19. Broader study findings: Contracting clones from day 15 to 85 had balanced CD4/CD8; later expanders favoured CD4+. Pre-infection memory held some responding clones, suggesting pre-existing cross-reactive T cells responded. Specificity for SARS-CoV-2 was not confirmed among the second-wave clones peaking on day 37.

This clonotype was picked up a small number of times. As yet, its antigen is unknown. The 5'RACE method, run with constant-segment primers, produced TCR alpha and TCR beta cDNA libraries (carrying sample barcodes and UMIs). In TCRdb, the 5' RACE reads were re-called with MiXCR into one record per CDR3 protein. Among some 110,000 distinct CDR3 sequences listed, around 12% were seen once. CDR3 length equals 15 residues. V trimming: 4 bases; J trimming: 3 bases; junction bases outside the gene matches: 6. Germline V lookup: CDR1 MGHRA, CDR2 YSYEKL. The receptor comes from an adult woman who had mild COVID-19 (a few samples of this study predate the infection). Cell type and time point are not known. The gene calls are TRBV4-1 and TRBJ1-5, with 7 bases fitting TRBD1. The source material was PBMCs or a T cell subset sorted from them (not recorded which). The CDR3 loop is CASSLGQSHNQPQHF. CDR3 nucleotides: TGCGCCAGCAGCCTGGGACAGTCGCACAATCAGCCCCAGCATTTT.